This entry describes one T cell receptor beta chain. Primers included in the PCR were 60 Vbeta and 13 Jbeta primers. The assay was immunoSEQ multiplex PCR, and TCRdb's table has in-frame clones only and misses some. The table lists roughly 110,000 clones, roughly 82% of them singletons. The CDR3 spans 14 residues. Germline CDR1 MNHNS, CDR2 SASEGT. V was cut by 6 bases and J by 5 bases, with 14 bases left in between. The sample is drawn from a study of cytomegalovirus exposure and HLA in healthy donors. This TCR derives from a man aged 30 to 39 in good health and CMV-seropositive. Sample: PBMCs. This rearrangement joins TRBV6-1 to TRBJ1-5; a weak D match, TRBD1 (5 bases). The DNA for the CDR3 is TGTGCCAGCAGCGTGACAGCTGGTGATCAGCCCCAGCATTTT. Translated: CASSVTAGDQPQHF.